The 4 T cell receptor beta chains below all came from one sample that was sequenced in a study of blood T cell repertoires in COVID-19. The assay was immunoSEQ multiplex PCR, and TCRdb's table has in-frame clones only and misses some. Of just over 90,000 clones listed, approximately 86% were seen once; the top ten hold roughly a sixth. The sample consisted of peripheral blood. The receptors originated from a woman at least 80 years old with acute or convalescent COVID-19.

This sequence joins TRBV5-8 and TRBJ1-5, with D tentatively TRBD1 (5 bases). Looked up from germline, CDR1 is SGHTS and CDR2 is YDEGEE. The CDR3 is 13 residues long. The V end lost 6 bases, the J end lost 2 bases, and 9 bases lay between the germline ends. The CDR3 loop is CASTLQGNQPQHF. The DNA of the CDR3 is TGTGCCAGCACTCTACAGGGCAATCAGCCCCAGCATTTT.

CDR3 sequence: CATQNQAGNTIYF. CDR3 DNA: TGTGCCACCCAAAACCAGGCTGGAAACACCATATATTTT. This chain uses TRBV6-5 with TRBJ1-3; D is uncertain. Germline V gives CDR1 MNHEY, CDR2 SVGAGI. The CDR3 consists of 13 residues. Trimming removed 10 bases at V and 2 bases at J, with 12 bases between.

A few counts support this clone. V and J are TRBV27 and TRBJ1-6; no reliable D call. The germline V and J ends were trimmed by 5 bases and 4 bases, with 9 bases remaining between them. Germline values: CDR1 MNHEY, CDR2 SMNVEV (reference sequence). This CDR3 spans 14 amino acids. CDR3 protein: CASSPIQYNSPLHF. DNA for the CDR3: TGTGCCAGCAGTCCAATTCAGTATAATTCACCCCTCCACTTT.

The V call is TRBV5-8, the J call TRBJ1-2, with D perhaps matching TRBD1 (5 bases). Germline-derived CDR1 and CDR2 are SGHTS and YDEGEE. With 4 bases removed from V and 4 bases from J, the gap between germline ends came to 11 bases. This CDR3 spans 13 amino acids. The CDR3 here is CASSPGYGYGYTF. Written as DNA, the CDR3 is TGTGCCAGCAGCCCAGGGTACGGCTATGGCTACACCTTC.